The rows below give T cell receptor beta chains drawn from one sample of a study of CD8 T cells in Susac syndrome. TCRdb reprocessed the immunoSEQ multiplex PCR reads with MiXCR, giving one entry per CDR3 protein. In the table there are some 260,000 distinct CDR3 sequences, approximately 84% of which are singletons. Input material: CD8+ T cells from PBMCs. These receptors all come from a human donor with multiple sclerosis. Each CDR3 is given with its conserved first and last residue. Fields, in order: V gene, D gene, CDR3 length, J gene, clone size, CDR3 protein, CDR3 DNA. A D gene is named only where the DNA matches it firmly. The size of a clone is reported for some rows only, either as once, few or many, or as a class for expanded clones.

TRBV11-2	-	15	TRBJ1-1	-	CASSLEGYGNTEAFF	TGTGCCAGCAGCTTAGAGGGATATGGGAACACTGAAGCTTTCTTT
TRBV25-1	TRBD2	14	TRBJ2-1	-	CASSVREAEGEQFF	TGTGCCAGCAGTGTCCGGGAGGCCGAGGGTGAGCAGTTCTTC
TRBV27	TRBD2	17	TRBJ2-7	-	CASSLLAGGGANYEQYF	TGTGCCAGCAGTTTATTGGCGGGAGGGGGAGCCAACTACGAGCAGTACTTC
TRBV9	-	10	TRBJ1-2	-	CASSPQVGAF	TGTGCCAGCAGCCCCCAAGTCGGCGCCTTC
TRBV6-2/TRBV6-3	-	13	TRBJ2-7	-	CASGAGRSYEQYF	TGTGCCAGCGGGGCAGGGAGGTCCTACGAGCAGTACTTC
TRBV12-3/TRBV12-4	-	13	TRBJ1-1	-	CASSRGGALEAFF	TGTGCCAGCAGCCGTGGGGGGGCCCTTGAAGCTTTCTTT
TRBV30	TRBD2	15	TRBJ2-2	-	CAWRWLAGDTGELFF	TGTGCCTGGAGGTGGCTAGCGGGAGACACCGGGGAGCTGTTTTTT
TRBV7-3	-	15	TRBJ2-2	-	CASTEGPRPTGELFF	TGTGCCAGCACCGAGGGGCCCCGGCCTACCGGGGAGCTGTTTTTT
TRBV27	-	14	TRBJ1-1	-	CASSLIGGNTEAFF	TGTGCCAGCAGTTTGATTGGGGGGAACACTGAAGCTTTCTTT
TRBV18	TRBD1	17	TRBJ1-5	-	CASSGSQGVTRNQPQHF	TGTGCCAGCTCGGGATCACAGGGGGTTACTCGCAATCAGCCCCAGCATTTT
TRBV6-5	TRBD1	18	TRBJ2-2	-	CASSYFAGTGDKTGELFF	TGTGCCAGCAGTTACTTCGCCGGGACAGGGGATAAAACCGGGGAGCTGTTTTTT
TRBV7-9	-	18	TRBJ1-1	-	CASSHSLRDAFPEDEAFF	TGTGCCAGCAGCCATAGTCTCCGGGACGCCTTCCCCGAGGATGAAGCTTTCTTT
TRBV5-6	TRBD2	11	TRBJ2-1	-	CARREGDEQFF	TGTGCCAGACGGGAGGGCGATGAGCAGTTCTTC
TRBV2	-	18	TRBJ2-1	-	CASSGPRESFGSYNEQFF	TGTGCCAGCAGTGGACCCCGGGAATCCTTCGGCTCCTACAATGAGCAGTTCTTC
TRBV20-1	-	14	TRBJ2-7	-	CSARGADRSYEQYF	TGCAGTGCTAGAGGGGCCGACAGGAGCTACGAGCAGTACTTC
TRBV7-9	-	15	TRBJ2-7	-	CASSFWDDLSYEQYF	TGTGCCAGCAGCTTCTGGGACGACCTCTCCTACGAGCAGTACTTC
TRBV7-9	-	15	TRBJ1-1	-	CASIALGTIISEAFF	TGTGCCAGCATCGCTCTCGGGACAATTATATCTGAAGCTTTCTTT
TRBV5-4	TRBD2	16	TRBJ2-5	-	CASSLETSGWRETQYF	TGTGCCAGCAGCTTAGAGACTAGCGGATGGAGGGAGACCCAGTACTTC
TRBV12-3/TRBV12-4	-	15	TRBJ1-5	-	CASSLSSKGNQPQHF	TGTGCCAGCAGTTTATCAAGCAAGGGCAATCAGCCCCAGCATTTT
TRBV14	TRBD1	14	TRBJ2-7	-	CASSQAGTGYEQYF	TGTGCCAGCAGCCAAGCCGGGACAGGGTACGAGCAGTACTTC
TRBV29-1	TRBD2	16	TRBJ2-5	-	CSVSGTSGSLQETQYF	TGCAGCGTTTCCGGGACTAGCGGTAGCCTACAAGAGACCCAGTACTTC
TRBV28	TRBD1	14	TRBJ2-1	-	CASAWGTGPHEQFF	TGTGCCAGCGCCTGGGGGACAGGTCCCCATGAGCAGTTCTTC
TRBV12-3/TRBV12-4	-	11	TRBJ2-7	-	CASPRPYEQYF	TGTGCCAGCCCTCGACCCTACGAGCAGTACTTC
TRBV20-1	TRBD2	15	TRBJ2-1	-	CSAAKSGKGYNEQFF	TGCAGTGCCGCGAAAAGCGGGAAGGGTTACAATGAGCAGTTCTTC
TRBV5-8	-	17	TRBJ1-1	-	CASSLAGEWTLNTEAFF	TGTGCCAGCAGCTTGGCTGGAGAATGGACACTGAACACTGAAGCTTTCTTT
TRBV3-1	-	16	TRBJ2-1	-	CASSPTGEGLDNEQFF	TGTGCCAGCAGCCCCACAGGGGAGGGCCTCGACAATGAGCAGTTCTTC
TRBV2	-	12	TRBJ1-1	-	CASSETHTEAFF	TGTGCCAGCAGTGAAACCCACACTGAAGCTTTCTTT
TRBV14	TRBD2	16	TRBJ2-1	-	CASSMWGTTNNNEQFF	TGTGCCAGCAGCATGTGGGGGACTACTAATAACAATGAGCAGTTCTTC
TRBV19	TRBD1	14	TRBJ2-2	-	CAIMDRGGTGELFF	TGTGCCATTATGGACAGGGGAGGGACCGGGGAGCTGTTTTTT
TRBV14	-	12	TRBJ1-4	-	CASSQDMGPAVF	TGTGCCAGCAGCCAAGATATGGGGCCAGCCGTTTTT
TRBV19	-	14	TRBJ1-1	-	CASSYSGYNTEAFF	TGTGCCAGTAGCTATTCAGGGTATAACACTGAAGCTTTCTTT
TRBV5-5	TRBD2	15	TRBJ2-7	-	CASSFRASGFYEQYF	TGTGCCAGCAGCTTTAGGGCTAGCGGGTTCTACGAGCAGTACTTC
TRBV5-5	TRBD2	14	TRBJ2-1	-	CASSLAAGHNEQFF	TGTGCCAGCAGCTTGGCAGCGGGGCACAATGAGCAGTTCTTC
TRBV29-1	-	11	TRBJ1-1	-	CSTYKNTEAFF	TGCAGCACCTACAAGAACACTGAAGCTTTCTTT
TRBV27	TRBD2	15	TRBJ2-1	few	CASSFGGGSYNEQFF	TGTGCCAGCAGTTTCGGCGGGGGCTCCTACAATGAGCAGTTCTTC
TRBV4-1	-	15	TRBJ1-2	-	CASSPLRGNLYGYTF	TGCGCCAGCAGCCCGCTTCGGGGGAATCTCTATGGCTACACCTTC
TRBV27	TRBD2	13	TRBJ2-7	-	CASTRTSGYEQYF	TGTGCCAGCACCCGGACTAGCGGCTACGAGCAGTACTTC
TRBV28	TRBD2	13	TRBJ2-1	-	CASTGRGGDEQFF	TGTGCCAGCACCGGGAGGGGGGGGGATGAGCAGTTCTTC
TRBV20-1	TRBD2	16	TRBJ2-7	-	CSARDYKGLAVYEQYF	TGCAGTGCTAGAGATTATAAGGGACTAGCGGTTTACGAGCAGTACTTC
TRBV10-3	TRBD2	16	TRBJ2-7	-	CATRRPGLAGNYEQYF	TGTGCCACCCGCCGCCCCGGACTAGCGGGAAACTACGAGCAGTACTTC
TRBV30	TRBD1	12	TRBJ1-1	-	CAWGTGIAEAFF	TGTGCCTGGGGGACAGGGATTGCTGAAGCTTTCTTT
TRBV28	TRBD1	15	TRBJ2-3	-	CASSSLDRNGDTQYF	TGTGCCAGCAGTTCCCTGGACAGGAATGGCGATACGCAGTATTTT
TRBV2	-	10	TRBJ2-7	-	CATSSYEQYF	TGTGCCACCTCCTCCTACGAGCAGTACTTC
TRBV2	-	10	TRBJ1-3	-	CGIRGNTIYF	TGTGGGATCCGTGGAAACACCATATATTTT
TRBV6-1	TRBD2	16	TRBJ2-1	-	CASSRDSGSSYNEQFF	TGTGCCAGCAGTAGGGATAGCGGGAGCTCCTACAATGAGCAGTTCTTC
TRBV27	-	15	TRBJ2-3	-	CASSSYRVEADTQYF	TGTGCCAGCAGTTCGTACAGGGTCGAGGCAGATACGCAGTATTTT
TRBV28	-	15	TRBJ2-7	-	CASSPSGPPPAEQYF	TGTGCCAGCAGTCCTTCTGGGCCTCCCCCCGCCGAGCAGTACTTC
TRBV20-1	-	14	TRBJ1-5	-	CSARDPRPNQPQHF	TGCAGTGCTAGAGATCCCCGGCCGAATCAGCCCCAGCATTTT
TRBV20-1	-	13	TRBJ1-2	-	CSATTEFNYGYTF	TGCAGTGCCACTACGGAGTTCAACTATGGCTACACCTTC
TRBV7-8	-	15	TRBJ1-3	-	CASSPRASSGNTIYF	TGTGCCAGCAGTCCTCGGGCTAGCTCTGGAAACACCATATATTTT
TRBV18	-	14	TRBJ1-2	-	CASSPSTGRGGYTF	TGTGCCAGCTCACCATCGACGGGGAGAGGTGGCTACACCTTC
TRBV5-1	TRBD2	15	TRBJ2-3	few	CASSDSGSSTDTQYF	TGCGCCAGCAGCGATAGCGGGAGTAGCACAGATACGCAGTATTTT
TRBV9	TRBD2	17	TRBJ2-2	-	CASSAPVGGPSNGKLFF	TGTGCCAGCAGCGCCCCGGTGGGAGGGCCAAGTAACGGGAAGCTGTTTTTT